This passage covers 6 T cell receptor beta chains from one sample sequenced in a study of T cells after yellow fever vaccination. In TCRdb, the 5' RACE reads were re-called with MiXCR into one record per CDR3 protein. The sample includes around 300,000 distinct CDR3 sequences, approximately 4% seen only once; the top ten take just under 20%. The input for sequencing was PBMCs, taken 15 days after the yellow fever booster vaccination. Source of these receptors: a man aged 18 to 35 who received the YFV17D yellow fever vaccine.

This clonotype showed up many times. The rearrangement joins TRBV12-3 or TRBV12-4 to TRBJ2-3; 9 bases map to TRBD1. With 8 bases clipped from V and 3 bases from J, the junction kept 6 bases outside the gene matches. This CDR3 has 14 residues. CDR3 protein: CASGGQGGTDTQYF. The CDR3 nucleotides are TGTGCCAGCGGGGGACAGGGAGGGACAGATACGCAGTATTTT.

This clonotype was seen many times. This rearrangement joins TRBV6-2 or TRBV6-3 to TRBJ2-7, with 12 bases that match TRBD2. In germline, CDR1 is MNHEY, CDR2 SVGEGT. V was pared by 0 bases and J by 5 bases, with 5 bases of the junction left unmatched. This CDR3 region has 16 residues. The CDR3 sequence is CASSYSLAGGIHEQYF. The CDR3 DNA is TGTGCCAGCAGTTACTCCCTAGCGGGGGGGATCCACGAGCAGTACTTC.

There are a few counts of this clonotype. DNA of the CDR3: TGCGCCAGCAGCCAAGAGATAGGCAGGGGTTATAATTCACCCCTCCACTTT. It specifies CASSQEIGRGYNSPLHF. The rearrangement uses TRBV4-3 and TRBJ1-6; TRBD1 might be the D (6 bases). V was clipped by 0 bases and J by 4 bases, with 13 bases between them. The CDR3 is 17 amino acids. Germline V CDR1 and CDR2: LGHNA, YSLEER.

This chain uses TRBV4-3 with TRBJ1-6, with a tentative D call TRBD1 (5 bases). CDR3 length: 16 amino acids. V dropped 0 bases and J dropped 8 bases, with 14 bases sitting between them. Germline V gene data show CDR1 as LGHNA and CDR2 as YSLEER. The CDR3 DNA is TGCGCCAGCAGCCAAGATTTAGGCAGGGTTGATTCACCCCTCCACTTT. Amino acid sequence: CASSQDLGRVDSPLHF.

J is TRBJ1-4 and V is TRBV5-1, with TRBD1 matching 7 bases. The germline gives CDR1 SGHRS, CDR2 YFSETQ. The V and J ends lost 4 bases and 6 bases, in that order; junction bases with no gene match: 12. This CDR3 is 16 amino acids long. In DNA form, the CDR3 reads TGCGCCAGCAGCGACCTATCACAGGGGAAGGATGAAAAACTGTTTTTT. Protein: CASSDLSQGKDEKLFF.

On this clonotype: A much larger clone differs from this one at a single base, so this may be a read error. The chain recombines TRBV7-9 with TRBJ1-3; D is perhaps TRBD1 (6 bases). CDR1 SEHNR and CDR2 FQNEAQ come from the germline V gene (reference sequence). CDR3 size: 15 residues. The CDR3 coding sequence is TGTGCCAGCAGCTCAAGACAGGTCCCTGGAAACACCTTATATTTT. It codes for CASSSRQVPGNTLYF.